By share of the sample, the clone carrying this T cell receptor (beta chain) is medium-sized. The target antigen is unknown. This CDR3 contains 14 residues. Losses at the gene ends were 5 bases for V and 12 bases for J; bases not matched to a gene: 11. The V gene's germline CDR1 is DFQATT and CDR2 SNEGSKA (reference sequence). The record originates from a study of metastatic and nonmetastatic thyroid tumors. Study-wide context: Thyroid patients, malignant and benign, had repertoires compared across blood and tumor or nodule tissue.

Notes on the study in general: It was reported that TCR beta diversity was significantly higher in malignant thyroid tumors than benign nodules, in blood and tumor.

In the original processing: The study built a papillary thyroid cancer distant-metastasis classifier from CDR3 differences across clinicopathological groups. TCRdb reprocessed the PCR reads using MiXCR. These V and J calls rely on TCRdb rather than the paper's analysis. The sample lists roughly 15,000 clones, about 31% seen once, with roughly 10% in the top ten. Until they underwent thyroid surgery, no patient had received any treatment. Sequencing was done on a sample of blood. The TCR was taken from a female donor with papillary thyroid cancer or a benign thyroid nodule (not recorded which). Some clones in this sample may be carry-over from other donors' samples. The genes are TRBV20-1 and TRBJ2-7; TRBD2 matches 15 bases. In DNA form, the CDR3 reads TGCAGTGCTCTAGGCCGGACTAGCGGGGGGGCCCCGTACTTC. The encoded protein is CSALGRTSGGAPYF.